The 25 T cell receptor beta chains below come from one sample, sequenced in a study of cytomegalovirus exposure and HLA in healthy donors. 13 Jbeta primers and 60 Vbeta primers were used for the PCR. Sequenced by immunoSEQ multiplex PCR; TCRdb stores in-frame clones only, minus some. This repertoire shows over 70,000 clones, 74% found once; its top ten account for approximately 20%. What was sequenced was PBMCs. The receptors were sampled from a man aged 25 to 40 in good health and CMV-seropositive.

This sequence joins TRBV6-6 and TRBJ1-4; tentative D call: TRBD1 (5 bases). Germline CDR1 and CDR2: MNHNY and SVGAGI (reference sequence). The CDR3 has 10 amino acids. V lost 7 bases and J 16 bases, leaving 13 bases between the germline ends. CDR3 in amino acids: CASTGRGAFF. In DNA form, the CDR3 reads TGTGCCAGCACCGGGCGCGGGGCGTTTTTT.

This rearrangement joins TRBV5-4 to TRBJ2-5, with 9 bases aligning to TRBD1. V was pared by 1 base and J by 2 bases, with 9 bases of the junction left unmatched. The CDR3 consists of 17 residues. CDR1 and CDR2 (germline): SGHNT, YYREEE (reference sequence). CDR3 coding DNA: TGTGCCAGCAGCTTGTATCGGACAGGGGCGAGTCAAGAGACCCAGTACTTC. It encodes CASSLYRTGASQETQYF.

The table lists this clone with a count of one. The V gene is TRBV9, the J gene TRBJ2-3; the D is unclear. Trimming cost V 3 bases and J 7 bases, with 18 bases left between them. Germline-derived CDR1 and CDR2 are SGDLS and YYNGEE. The CDR3 runs to 15 residues. The CDR3 nucleotides are TGTGCCAGCAGCGGACGGAGCGACCCACTACATACGCAGTATTTT. This encodes CASSGRSDPLHTQYF.

The chain uses TRBV25-1 and TRBJ2-7, with D possibly being TRBD2 (6 bases). Per the germline V gene, CDR1 is MGHDK and CDR2 is SYGVNS. V lost 5 bases and J 6 bases, leaving 17 bases between the germline ends. There are 14 residues in the CDR3. CDR3 DNA: TGTGCCAGCAGTTTCTCCTCCGACGGGGGCGAGCAGTACTTC. Amino acids: CASSFSSDGGEQYF.

CDR3 amino acids: CASTKLEVHEQYF. The CDR3 nucleotides are TGTGCCAGCACCAAGCTCGAGGTCCACGAGCAGTACTTC. J is TRBJ2-7 and V is TRBV6-6; no clear D gene. The germline V gene has CDR1 MNHNY and CDR2 SVGAGI (reference sequence). The CDR3 totals 13 residues. Between the trimmed V and J ends, which lost 7 bases and 5 bases, there was a span of 15 bases.

This clone was seen a few times. The genes are TRBV12-5 and TRBJ2-1, with 7 bases identical to TRBD1. The V and J ends lost 5 bases and 0 bases, in that order; junction bases with no gene match: 1. There are 14 residues in the CDR3. CDR1 and CDR2 from the germline V gene are LGHNT and FRNRAP. CDR3 residues: CASGPGGSYNEQFF. As DNA, the CDR3 is TGTGCTAGTGGTCCAGGGGGCTCCTACAATGAGCAGTTCTTC.

The gene calls are TRBV29-1 and TRBJ1-1; possible D gene TRBD1, 6 bases. Looked up from germline, CDR1 is SQVTM and CDR2 is ANQGSEA. Trimming took off 5 bases at V and 1 base at J, with 14 bases between the two ends. The CDR3 spans 14 residues. The CDR3 DNA reads as TGCAGCGTTCTCTTGACAGGAGCGAACACTGAAGCTTTCTTT. Its protein product is CSVLLTGANTEAFF.

The V call is TRBV28, the J call TRBJ1-5; 8 nucleotides align to TRBD1. The CDR3 has 14 residues. The V gene end was trimmed by 3 bases and the J gene end by 4 bases; junction bases not matched to a gene: 2. Per germline, CDR1 MDHEN and CDR2 SYDVKM. The CDR3 loop is CASSLGQVNQPQHF. CDR3 in DNA: TGTGCCAGCAGTTTGGGACAGGTGAATCAGCCCCAGCATTTT.

This clone was seen a single time. The rearrangement joins TRBV6-5 to TRBJ1-3; possibly TRBD1 for D (5 bases). This CDR3 comprises 15 residues. Germline CDR1 MNHEY, CDR2 SVGAGI. The ends were cut back, 2 bases at V and 4 bases at J, with 12 bases in the middle. The CDR3 region is CASSYKTAGGNTIYF. The DNA for the CDR3 is TGTGCCAGCAGTTACAAGACAGCCGGAGGAAACACCATATATTTT.

Sample share makes this clone medium-sized. This rearrangement joins TRBV5-6 to TRBJ2-3; a weak D match, TRBD2 (6 bases). With 3 bases removed from V and 2 bases from J, the gap between germline ends came to 16 bases. CDR1 SGHDT and CDR2 YYEEEE come from the germline V gene. The CDR3 runs 16 residues. The CDR3 is CASSSGTLLSTDTQYF. Written as DNA, the CDR3 is TGTGCCAGCAGCTCCGGGACTTTACTATCCACAGATACGCAGTATTTT.

This sequence joins TRBV6-5 and TRBJ1-4, with D possibly being TRBD1 (5 bases). Germline loops: CDR1 MNHEY, CDR2 SVGAGI. With 9 bases removed from V and 2 bases from J, the gap between germline ends came to 13 bases. The CDR3 has 14 amino acids. CDR3 sequence reads: CASARGWTNEKLFF. CDR3 DNA sequence: TGTGCCAGTGCCCGGGGGTGGACTAATGAAAAACTGTTTTTT.

The J gene is TRBJ2-7, the V gene TRBV30; D is perhaps TRBD1 (5 bases). The ends were cut back, 4 bases at V and 6 bases at J, with 16 bases in the middle. Per the germline V gene, CDR1 is GTSNPN and CDR2 is SVGIG (reference sequence). This CDR3 is 13 amino acids long. In DNA form, the CDR3 reads TGTGCCTGGATAGGGGTGGGGTGGCGCGAGCAGTACTTC. Amino acids: CAWIGVGWREQYF.

The chain joins TRBV11-2 to TRBJ2-1; TRBD2 matches at 9 bases. In germline, CDR1 is SGHAT, CDR2 FQNNGV. Trimming took 1 base from V and 4 from J; bases not matched to a gene: 2. The CDR3 runs to 15 residues. The chain's CDR3 is CASSLGLAGYNEQFF. In nucleotides, the CDR3 is TGTGCCAGCAGCTTAGGCCTAGCGGGGTACAATGAGCAGTTCTTC.

This clone occurred once. V gene TRBV6-6 combines with J gene TRBJ2-7, with D hard to call. V lost 2 bases and J 3 bases, leaving 5 bases between the germline ends. The CDR3 spans 12 residues. Germline CDR1 reads MNHNY; CDR2 reads SVGAGI (reference sequence). The CDR3: CASSYRFYEQYF. CDR3 sequence (DNA): TGTGCCAGCAGTTACCGGTTCTACGAGCAGTACTTC.

V usage is TRBV9 and J usage is TRBJ2-7; 12 nucleotides agree with TRBD2. The CDR3 sequence is 15 residues long. V lost 3 bases to trimming and J lost 5 bases; unmatched junction nucleotides: 6. Per germline, CDR1 SGDLS and CDR2 YYNGEE. CDR3 region: CASSGTSGAYHEQYF. CDR3 DNA: TGTGCCAGCAGCGGGACTAGCGGGGCCTACCACGAGCAGTACTTC. Full variable domain (outside the CDR3, taken from reference TRBV9 and TRBJ2-7): DSGVTQTPKHLITATGQRVTLRCSPRSGDLSVYWYQQSLDQGLQFLIQYYNGEERAKGNILERFSAQQFPDLHSELNLSSLELGDSALYFCASSGTSGAYHEQYFGPGTRLTVT.

V is TRBV7-2 and J is TRBJ2-7, with 9 nucleotides matching TRBD2. The germline CDR1 and CDR2 sequences are SGHTA and FQGNSA. The CDR3 extends over 16 amino acids. The V segment lost 5 bases and the J segment 8 bases; nucleotides outside the gene matches: 16. CDR3 in DNA: TGTGCCAGCAGCAGGGGGGGGCGGGAGGGGACTTTGCAGCAGTACTTC. This translates into CASSRGGREGTLQQYF.

The J gene is TRBJ2-5, the V gene TRBV19, with TRBD2 matching over 11 bases. The CDR3 totals 16 residues. Germline V gene lookup returns CDR1 LNHDA and CDR2 SQIVND (reference sequence). V was clipped by 1 base and J by 6 bases; unmatched bases: 7. The CDR3 DNA is TGTGCCAGTAGTATAGGAGGTAGCGGGAGGGCGCAGACCCAGTACTTC. Translated, it gives CASSIGGSGRAQTQYF.

This chain uses TRBV5-1 with TRBJ1-4; TRBD1 aligns across 11 bases. V lost 3 bases and J lost 5; bases outside the gene matches: 12. From germline, CDR1 is SGHRS and CDR2 YFSETQ. The CDR3 totals 18 residues. The chain's CDR3 is CASSSGRDRGNRNEKLFF. In nucleotides, the CDR3 is TGCGCCAGCAGCTCTGGGCGGGACAGGGGGAACCGAAATGAAAAACTGTTTTTT. The variable domain in full, completed from reference TRBV5-1 and TRBJ1-4, reads KAGVTQTPRYLIKTRGQQVTLSCSPISGHRSVSWYQQTPGQGLQFLFEYFSETQRNKGNFPGRFSGRQFSNSRSEMNVSTLELGDSALYLCASSSGRDRGNRNEKLFFGSGTQLSVL.

This clone was picked up one time. The chain is built from TRBV9 and TRBJ1-1, with a possible D match to TRBD1 (5 bases). Germline V gives CDR1 SGDLS, CDR2 YYNGEE. The CDR3 has 14 amino acids. Trimming shortened V by 0 bases and J by 4 bases, and 10 bases separated the two germline ends. The CDR3 spells CASSVAGGGTEAFF. The CDR3 nucleotides read TGTGCCAGCAGCGTAGCGGGGGGGGGCACTGAAGCTTTCTTT.

This rearrangement joins TRBV5-1 to TRBJ2-3, with a weak D call TRBD1 (5 bases). The V gene lost 0 bases and the J gene lost 2 bases, with 7 bases spanning the gap. CDR1 and CDR2 (germline): SGHRS, YFSETQ. This CDR3 is built from 14 residues. DNA for the CDR3: TGCGCCAGCAGCTTGGAAGGGGACACAGATACGCAGTATTTT. This encodes CASSLEGDTDTQYF.

V is TRBV27 and J is TRBJ1-5, with 9 bases that match TRBD1. Germline CDR1 MNHEY, CDR2 SMNVEV (reference sequence). V was pared by 5 bases and J by 5 bases, with 7 bases of the junction left unmatched. This CDR3 spans 15 amino acids. CDR3 DNA sequence: TGTGCCAGCAGTCCAAATACAGGGGGCTATCAGCCCCAGCATTTT. It is translated as CASSPNTGGYQPQHF.

In its sample, this clone was seen a few times. The rearrangement links TRBV6-1 to TRBJ2-3; 10 bases agree with TRBD2. Germline V gives CDR1 MNHNS, CDR2 SASEGT. V shed 0 bases and J 2 bases; nucleotides not matched to a gene: 8. This CDR3 region has 18 residues. CDR3 protein: CASSEALGSGGTTDTQYF. CDR3 DNA: TGTGCCAGCAGTGAAGCGCTGGGTAGCGGGGGGACCACAGATACGCAGTATTTT.

This chain links TRBV9 with TRBJ1-1; unclear D gene. Germline-derived CDR1 and CDR2 are SGDLS and YYNGEE. V lost 3 bases and J 4 bases, leaving 13 bases between the germline ends. The CDR3 has 14 amino acids. As DNA, the CDR3 is TGTGCCAGCAGCGGGGCGGGGTTGGTCACTGAAGCTTTCTTT. Protein sequence: CASSGAGLVTEAFF.

The V call is TRBV6-5, the J call TRBJ2-2; possible D gene TRBD1, 6 bases. The CDR3 extends over 16 amino acids. V lost 0 bases to trimming and J lost 1 base, with 9 bases between them. Germline CDR1 is MNHEY and CDR2 is SVGAGI. The CDR3 here is CASSYSSRGNTGELFF. Here the CDR3 DNA reads TGTGCCAGCAGTTACTCAAGCAGGGGGAACACCGGGGAGCTGTTTTTT.

This chain connects TRBV6-5 to TRBJ2-5; D not resolved. The J call may be incorrect, as the DNA end agrees better with TRBJ2-7. The germline V gene encodes CDR1 MNHEY and CDR2 SVGAGI. The CDR3 length is 13 residues. The CDR3 here is CASSYPGLYEQYF. DNA for the CDR3: TGTGCCAGCAGTTACCCGGGTCTCTACGAGCAGTACTTC.